A single TCR beta chain is shown here with its context. The antigen is not known. The source of the sample is a study of cytomegalovirus exposure and HLA in healthy donors. General study points: Later on, analysis showed that most CMV-associated TCR beta chains appeared to be HLA-restricted. Donor immune exposure was known only as CMV serostatus. A link between a missense DCLRE1C variant and TCR beta V- and J-gene trimming emerged from a later analysis.

This CDR3 comprises 12 residues. Per the germline V gene, CDR1 is SQVTM and CDR2 is ANQGSEA. V shed 6 bases and J 9 bases; nucleotides not matched to a gene: 7. Both 60 Vbeta primers and 13 Jbeta primers went into the PCR. Data came from immunoSEQ multiplex PCR; TCRdb stores just in-frame clones and leaves some out. This table holds about 110,000 clones, less than 75% found once. The genes are TRBV29-1 and TRBJ2-1, with 8 nucleotides matching TRBD1. The clonotype comes from a man in his forties or fifties in good health and CMV-seropositive. Sample: PBMCs. Here the CDR3 reads CSVRTGWSEQFF. DNA of the CDR3: TGCAGCGTGCGGACAGGGTGGAGTGAGCAGTTCTTC.